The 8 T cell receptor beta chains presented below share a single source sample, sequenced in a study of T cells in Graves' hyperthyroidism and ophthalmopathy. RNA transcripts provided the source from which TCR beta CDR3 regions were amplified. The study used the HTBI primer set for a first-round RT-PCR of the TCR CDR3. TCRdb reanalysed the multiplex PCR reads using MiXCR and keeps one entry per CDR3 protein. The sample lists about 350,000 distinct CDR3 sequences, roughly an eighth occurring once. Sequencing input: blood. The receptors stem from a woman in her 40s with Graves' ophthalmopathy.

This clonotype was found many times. DNA for the CDR3: TGTGCCAGCAGGAGGGCAGAAGACTCCGAGCAGTACTTC. Translating gives CASRRAEDSEQYF. J is TRBJ2-7 and V is TRBV2; D may be TRBD2 (5 bases). V was clipped by 6 bases and J by 6 bases, with 15 bases between them. There are 13 residues in the CDR3. In germline, CDR1 is SNHLY, CDR2 FYNNEI.

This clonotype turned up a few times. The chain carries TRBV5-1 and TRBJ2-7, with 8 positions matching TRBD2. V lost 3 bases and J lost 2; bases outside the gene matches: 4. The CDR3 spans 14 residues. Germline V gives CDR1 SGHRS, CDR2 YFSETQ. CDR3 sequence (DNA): TGCGCCAGCAGCTCGGGACTAGGGACCTACGAGCAGTACTTC. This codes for CASSSGLGTYEQYF.

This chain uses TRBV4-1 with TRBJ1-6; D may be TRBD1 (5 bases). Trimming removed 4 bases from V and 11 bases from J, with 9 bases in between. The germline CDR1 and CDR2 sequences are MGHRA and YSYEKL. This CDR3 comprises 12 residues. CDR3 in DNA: TGCGCCAGCAGCCCTAGGGGTCCACCCCTCCACTTT. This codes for CASSPRGPPLHF.

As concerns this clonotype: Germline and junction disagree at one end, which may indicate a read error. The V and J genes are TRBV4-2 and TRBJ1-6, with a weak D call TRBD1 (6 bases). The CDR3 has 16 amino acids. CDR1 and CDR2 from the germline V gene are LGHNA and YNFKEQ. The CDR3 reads CASSLLQGSDNSPLHF. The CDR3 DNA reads TGTGCCAGCAGCCTGCTACAGGGCTCCGATAATTCACCCCTCCACTTT.

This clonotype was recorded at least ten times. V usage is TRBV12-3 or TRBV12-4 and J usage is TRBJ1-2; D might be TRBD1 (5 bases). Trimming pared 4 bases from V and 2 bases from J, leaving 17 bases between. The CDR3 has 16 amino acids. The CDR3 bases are TGTGCCAGCAGTTGGGCAAACTTGGAGGGGAACTATGGCTACACCTTC. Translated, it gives CASSWANLEGNYGYTF.

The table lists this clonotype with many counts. CDR3 nucleotides: TGCAGCGTTCCAGGGCCTGGTGAGCAGTTCTTC. This sequence encodes CSVPGPGEQFF. The rearrangement uses TRBV29-1 and TRBJ2-1; possibly TRBD1 for D (5 bases). This CDR3 contains 11 residues. V lost 5 bases, J lost 9 bases, and 11 bases lay in between. Per the germline V gene, CDR1 is SQVTM and CDR2 is ANQGSEA.

CDR3 DNA: TGTGCCAGCAGCTTAGACCCAGGACCCACGGCGGGTAGGGGTACGCAGTATTTT. It encodes CASSLDPGPTAGRGTQYF. The V and J genes are TRBV7-9 and TRBJ2-3; the D gene could be TRBD1 or TRBD2 (5 bases each). The V end was cut by 1 base, the J end by 8 bases, with 25 bases between. The germline gives CDR1 SEHNR, CDR2 FQNEAQ (reference sequence). The CDR3 loop spans 18 amino acids.

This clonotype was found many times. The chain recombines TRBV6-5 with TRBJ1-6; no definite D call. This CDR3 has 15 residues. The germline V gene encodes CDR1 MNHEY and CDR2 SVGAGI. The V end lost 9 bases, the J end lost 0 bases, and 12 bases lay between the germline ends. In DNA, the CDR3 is TGTGCCAGTTGCATCTCGAGCTCCTATAATTCACCCCTCCACTTT. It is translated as CASCISSSYNSPLHF.